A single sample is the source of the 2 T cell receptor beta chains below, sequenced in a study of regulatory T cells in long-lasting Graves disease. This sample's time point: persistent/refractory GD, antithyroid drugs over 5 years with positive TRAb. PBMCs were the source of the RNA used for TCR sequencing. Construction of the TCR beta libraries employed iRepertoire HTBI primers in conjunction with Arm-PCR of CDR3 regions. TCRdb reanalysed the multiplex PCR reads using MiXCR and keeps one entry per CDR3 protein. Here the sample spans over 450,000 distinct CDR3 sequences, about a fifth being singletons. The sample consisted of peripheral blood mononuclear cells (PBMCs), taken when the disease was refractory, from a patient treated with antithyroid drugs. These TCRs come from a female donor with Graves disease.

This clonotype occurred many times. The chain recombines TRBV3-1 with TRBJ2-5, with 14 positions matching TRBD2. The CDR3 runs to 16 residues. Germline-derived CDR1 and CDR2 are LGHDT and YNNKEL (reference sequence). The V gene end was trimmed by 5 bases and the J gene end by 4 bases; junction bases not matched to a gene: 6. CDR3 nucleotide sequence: TGTGCCAGCAGCACGTCGACTAGCGGGAGGGCAGAGACCCAGTACTTC. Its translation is CASSTSTSGRAETQYF.

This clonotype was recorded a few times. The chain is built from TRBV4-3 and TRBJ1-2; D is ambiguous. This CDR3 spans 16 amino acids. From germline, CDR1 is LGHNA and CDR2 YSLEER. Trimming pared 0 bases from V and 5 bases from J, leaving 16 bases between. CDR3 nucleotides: TGCGCCAGCAGCCAAGAGAATCTTCCGGGTCCATATGGCTACACCTTC. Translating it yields CASSQENLPGPYGYTF.